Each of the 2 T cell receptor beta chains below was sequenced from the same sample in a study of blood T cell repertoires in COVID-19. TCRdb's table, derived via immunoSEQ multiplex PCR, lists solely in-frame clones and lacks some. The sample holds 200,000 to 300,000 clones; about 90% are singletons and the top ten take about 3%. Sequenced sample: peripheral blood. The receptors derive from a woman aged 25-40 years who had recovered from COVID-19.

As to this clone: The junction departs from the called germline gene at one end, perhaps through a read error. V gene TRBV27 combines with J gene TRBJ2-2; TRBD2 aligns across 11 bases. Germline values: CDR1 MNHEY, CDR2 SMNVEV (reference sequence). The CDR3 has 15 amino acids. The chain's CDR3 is CASTLAGGPPGELFF. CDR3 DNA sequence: TGTGCCAGCACTTTAGCGGGGGGGCCCCCCGGGGAGCTGTTTTTT.

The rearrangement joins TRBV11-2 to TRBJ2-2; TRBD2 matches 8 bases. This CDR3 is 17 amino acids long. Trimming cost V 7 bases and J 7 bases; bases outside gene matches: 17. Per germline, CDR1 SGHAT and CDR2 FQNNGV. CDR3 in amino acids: CASTTVTGGGPHGELFF. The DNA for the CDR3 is TGTGCCAGCACCACGGTTACTGGCGGGGGGCCCCACGGGGAGCTGTTTTTT.